The 19 T cell receptor beta chains presented below share a single source sample, sequenced in a study of cytomegalovirus exposure and HLA in healthy donors. Clones were sequenced by immunoSEQ multiplex PCR, and TCRdb holds only the in-frame ones, with some missing. The sample lists about 350,000 clones, about 85% occurring once. Material for sequencing was PBMCs. Receptors originate from a woman between 25 and 40 years old in good health and CMV-seropositive.

V is TRBV9 and J is TRBJ2-2; TRBD1 matches 9 bases. Germline trimming cut 3 bases from V and 4 bases from J; bases unmatched to any gene: 10. Germline CDR1 is SGDLS and CDR2 is YYNGEE. This CDR3 comprises 17 residues. The CDR3 protein is CASSAQVGQGRTGELFF. The CDR3 region has the DNA TGTGCCAGCAGCGCCCAAGTGGGACAGGGACGCACCGGGGAGCTGTTTTTT.

J is TRBJ2-2 and V is TRBV28; 15 positions match TRBD2. V shed 5 bases and J 7 bases; nucleotides not matched to a gene: 5. The CDR3 is 16 residues long. The germline gives CDR1 MDHEN, CDR2 SYDVKM. CDR3 in DNA: TGTGCCAGCAGTCTTGGACTAGCGGGAGGGGTCGGGGAGCTGTTTTTT. Its translation is CASSLGLAGGVGELFF.

The V call is TRBV19, the J call TRBJ2-5, with D unresolved. This CDR3 spans 14 amino acids. The germline CDR1 and CDR2 sequences are LNHDA and SQIVND (reference sequence). V lost 2 bases, J lost 0 bases, and 7 bases lay in between. This chain's CDR3 is CASSILGYQETQYF. The CDR3, as DNA: TGTGCCAGTAGTATACTGGGGTACCAAGAGACCCAGTACTTC.

The gene calls are TRBV19 and TRBJ2-1; the D is unclear. This CDR3 region has 11 residues. The germline gives CDR1 LNHDA, CDR2 SQIVND (reference sequence). The germline V and J ends were trimmed by 6 bases and 7 bases, with 7 bases remaining between them. The CDR3 coding sequence is TGTGCCAGTAGCGTACGGAATGAGCAGTTCTTC. Protein: CASSVRNEQFF.

This sequence joins TRBV5-4 and TRBJ1-2; D is possibly TRBD1 (5 bases). The CDR3 loop spans 15 amino acids. Germline CDR1 is SGHNT and CDR2 is YYREEE (reference sequence). Trimming pared 4 bases from V and 3 bases from J, leaving 16 bases between. CDR3 residues: CASSPLPRVYYGYTF. As DNA, the CDR3 is TGTGCCAGCAGCCCACTCCCCAGGGTTTACTATGGCTACACCTTC.

This clone showed up just a few times. The chain employs TRBV16 and TRBJ1-2; the D is unclear. The CDR3 covers 12 residues. Trimming stripped 0 bases from V and 6 bases from J, with 5 bases between. Germline V gene data show CDR1 as KGHSY and CDR2 as FQNENV. The CDR3 nucleotides read TGTGCCAGCAGCCAATCCGGGGATGGCTACACCTTC. This sequence encodes CASSQSGDGYTF.

J is TRBJ1-1 and V is TRBV4-3; D gene unclear. V was clipped by 0 bases and J by 0 bases, with 11 bases between them. This CDR3 region has 16 residues. Germline-derived CDR1 and CDR2 are LGHNA and YSLEER. CDR3 in amino acids: CASSQDISGMNTEAFF. Written as DNA, the CDR3 is TGCGCCAGCAGCCAAGACATTAGCGGAATGAACACTGAAGCTTTCTTT.

This clone was picked up one time. V gene TRBV11-2 combines with J gene TRBJ2-7; no definite D call. Germline values: CDR1 SGHAT, CDR2 FQNNGV. Trimming left V 3 bases short and J 2 bases short, with 11 bases between. The CDR3 covers 14 residues. CDR3 amino acids: CASSFDPPAYEQYF. CDR3 nucleotide sequence: TGTGCCAGCAGCTTCGACCCACCGGCCTACGAGCAGTACTTC.

This clone was counted a single time. The sample has other DNA sequences that encode this CDR3 too. V is TRBV7-6 and J is TRBJ2-7, with D perhaps TRBD2 (5 bases). This CDR3 is built from 14 residues. The V end was cut by 1 base, the J end by 3 bases, with 10 bases between. Germline CDR1 reads SGHVS; CDR2 reads FNYEAQ. The CDR3, as DNA: TGTGCCAGCAGCTTAGACCGGGGTAGCTACGAGCAGTACTTC. Residues: CASSLDRGSYEQYF.

The CDR3 loop reads CASSIALTYEQYF. CDR3 DNA: TGTGCCAGTAGTATAGCCTTAACCTACGAGCAGTACTTC. J is TRBJ2-7 and V is TRBV19; D gene uncertain. Trimming stripped 1 base from V and 2 bases from J, with 6 bases between. The V gene's germline CDR1 is LNHDA and CDR2 SQIVND (reference sequence). The CDR3 runs to 13 residues.

This sequence joins TRBV5-5 and TRBJ1-1; D is unresolved. Germline-derived CDR1 and CDR2 are SGHKS and YYEKEE (reference sequence). The V and J ends lost 2 bases and 2 bases respectively, with 7 bases between them. This CDR3 contains 13 residues. The DNA of the CDR3 is TGTGCCAGCAGCTTTAGTGTTAACACTGAAGCTTTCTTT. This gives the protein CASSFSVNTEAFF.

The chain is built from TRBV7-9 and TRBJ1-6, with a possible D match to TRBD1 (5 bases). This CDR3 is built from 17 residues. Germline V gene sequence: CDR1 SEHNR, CDR2 FQNEAQ (reference sequence). The germline V and J ends were trimmed by 3 bases and 0 bases, with 12 bases remaining between them. This chain's CDR3 is CASSLGDPSSYNSPLHF. The CDR3 DNA is TGTGCCAGCAGCTTGGGGGACCCAAGCTCCTATAATTCACCCCTCCACTTT. The full variable domain, rest sourced from reference TRBV7-9 and TRBJ1-6, is DTGVSQNPRHKITKRGQNVTFRCDPISEHNRLYWYRQTLGQGPEFLTYFQNEAQLEKSRLLSDRFSAERPKGSFSTLEIQRTEQGDSAMYLCASSLGDPSSYNSPLHFGNGTRLTVT.

This chain links TRBV7-6 with TRBJ2-1; 9 nucleotides line up with TRBD1. This CDR3 has 12 residues. V trimming: 5 bases; J trimming: 15 bases; junction bases outside the gene matches: 8. The germline CDR1 and CDR2 sequences are SGHVS and FNYEAQ. The CDR3 reads CASSPGQGKLFF. The CDR3 DNA follows: TGTGCCAGCAGCCCGGGACAGGGAAAATTGTTCTTC. Filled out from reference TRBV7-6 and TRBJ2-1, the complete variable domain reads GAGVSQSPRYKVTKRGQDVALRCDPISGHVSLYWYRQALGQGPEFLTYFNYEAQQDKSGLPNDRFSAERPEGSISTLTIQRTEQRDSAMYRCASSPGQGKLFFGPGTRLTVL.

The chain has TRBV7-8 and TRBJ2-3; 7 nucleotides agree with TRBD2. The V and J ends lost 4 bases and 0 bases, in that order; junction bases with no gene match: 7. Germline V gene lookup returns CDR1 SGHVS and CDR2 FQNEAQ. CDR3 length: 16 amino acids. CDR3 loop: CASSSPGLTSTDTQYF. The CDR3 DNA follows: TGTGCCAGCAGCTCACCGGGACTAACTAGCACAGATACGCAGTATTTT.

This clone was seen only once. CDR3 DNA sequence: TGCGCCAGCAGCTTTCTGACGGGGGCGGACACTGAAGCTTTCTTT. This gives the protein CASSFLTGADTEAFF. V gene TRBV5-1 combines with J gene TRBJ1-1; TRBD1 might be the D (6 bases). This CDR3 is built from 15 residues. Germline-derived CDR1 and CDR2 are SGHRS and YFSETQ. V was trimmed by 2 bases and J by 3 bases, leaving 14 bases between them.

CDR3 sequence reads: CASAPGTGYEKLFF. The CDR3 bases are TGTGCCAGCGCCCCCGGGACAGGGTATGAAAAACTGTTTTTT. The gene calls are TRBV6-5 and TRBJ1-4; the match to TRBD1 covers 9 bases. V dropped 8 bases and J dropped 6; count of bases not matched to a gene: 7. This CDR3 contains 14 residues. Germline V lookup: CDR1 MNHEY, CDR2 SVGAGI.

J is TRBJ2-3 and V is TRBV9; possible D gene TRBD2, 6 bases. Germline values: CDR1 SGDLS, CDR2 YYNGEE. V was clipped by 7 bases and J by 3 bases, with 12 bases between them. This CDR3 has 13 amino acids. This chain's CDR3 is CASGRGLTDTQYF. Written as DNA, the CDR3 is TGTGCCAGCGGCCGGGGGTTAACAGATACGCAGTATTTT. The full variable domain, in which reference TRBV9 and TRBJ2-3 provide the parts outside the CDR3, is DSGVTQTPKHLITATGQRVTLRCSPRSGDLSVYWYQQSLDQGLQFLIQYYNGEERAKGNILERFSAQQFPDLHSELNLSSLELGDSALYFCASGRGLTDTQYFGPGTRLTVL.

V usage is TRBV27 and J usage is TRBJ1-3; D unclear. Trimming took 6 bases from V and 2 from J, leaving 11 bases between them. The CDR3 has 14 amino acids. From germline, CDR1 is MNHEY and CDR2 SMNVEV (reference sequence). DNA for the CDR3: TGTGCCAGCAGCCCAGGCATTGCTGGAAACACCATATATTTT. It yields the protein CASSPGIAGNTIYF.

This chain connects TRBV6-5 to TRBJ1-1, with TRBD1 as a possible D gene (6 bases). The CDR3 extends over 14 amino acids. Trimming pared 5 bases from V and 0 bases from J, leaving 10 bases between. Germline CDR1 and CDR2: MNHEY and SVGAGI. For the CDR3, the DNA is TGTGCCAGCAGTACAGGACAGCTGAACACTGAAGCTTTCTTT. This sequence encodes CASSTGQLNTEAFF.